Each of the 5 T cell receptor beta chains below was sequenced from the same sample in a study of blood T cell repertoires in COVID-19. The table came from immunoSEQ multiplex PCR; TCRdb's copy has only in-frame clones and leaves some out. Of hundreds of thousands of clones in the sample, around nine tenths were seen once. The sequencing input was PBMCs or T cells enriched from blood (not recorded which). The receptor set was obtained from a woman between 18 and 30 years old with acute COVID-19.

The rearrangement links TRBV12-3 or TRBV12-4 to TRBJ1-2; 7 nucleotides agree with TRBD1. The ends lost 5 bases at V and 8 bases at J; junction bases unmatched: 5. The CDR3 length is 12 residues. As DNA, the CDR3 is TGTGCCAGCAGTCCGAGGGGGCTCGGCTACACCTTC. It encodes CASSPRGLGYTF.

The chain links TRBV5-1 to TRBJ2-2; possibly TRBD2 for D (6 bases). V was clipped by 9 bases and J by 5 bases, with 17 bases between them. Germline CDR1 is SGHRS and CDR2 is YFSETQ. This CDR3 comprises 14 residues. CDR3 sequence (DNA): TGCGCCACTCGGGACTCACCGGGGACCGGGGAGCTGTTTTTT. It encodes CATRDSPGTGELFF.

The rearrangement joins TRBV7-9 to TRBJ2-7, with 11 bases aligning to TRBD1. J gave up 3 bases and V 2 bases, and 3 bases lay outside the gene matches. The CDR3 consists of 15 residues. In germline, CDR1 is SEHNR, CDR2 FQNEAQ (reference sequence). The CDR3, as DNA: TGTGCCAGCAGCTTAAGGGACAGGGGGGACTACGAGCAGTACTTC. It encodes CASSLRDRGDYEQYF. The full variable domain, rest sourced from reference TRBV7-9 and TRBJ2-7, is DTGVSQNPRHKITKRGQNVTFRCDPISEHNRLYWYRQTLGQGPEFLTYFQNEAQLEKSRLLSDRFSAERPKGSFSTLEIQRTEQGDSAMYLCASSLRDRGDYEQYFGPGTRLTVT.

V usage is TRBV5-1 and J usage is TRBJ1-1; the D gene is possibly TRBD1 (5 bases). Between the trimmed V and J ends, which lost 4 bases and 0 bases, there was a span of 10 bases. This CDR3 has 14 amino acids. Germline CDR1 and CDR2: SGHRS and YFSETQ. The CDR3 reads CASSADSLNTEAFF. CDR3 in DNA: TGCGCCAGCAGCGCAGACAGCTTGAACACTGAAGCTTTCTTT.

The chain is built from TRBV5-6 and TRBJ1-1; D possibly corresponds to TRBD1 (5 bases). Germline V gives CDR1 SGHDT, CDR2 YYEEEE. Deletions cut 3 bases from V and 11 bases from J, with 14 bases between. The CDR3 is made up of 12 amino acids. The CDR3 DNA sequence: TGTGCCAGCAGCTGGGGGGAGACAGCGGCTTTCTTT. This gives the protein CASSWGETAAFF.